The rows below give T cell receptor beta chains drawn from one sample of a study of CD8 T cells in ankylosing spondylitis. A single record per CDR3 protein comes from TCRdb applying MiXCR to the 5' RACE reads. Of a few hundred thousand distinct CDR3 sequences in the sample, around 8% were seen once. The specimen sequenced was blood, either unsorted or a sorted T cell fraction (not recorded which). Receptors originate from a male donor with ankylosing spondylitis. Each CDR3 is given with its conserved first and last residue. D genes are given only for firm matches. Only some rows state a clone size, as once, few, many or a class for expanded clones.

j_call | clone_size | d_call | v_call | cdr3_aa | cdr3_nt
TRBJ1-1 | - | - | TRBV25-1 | CASSERRGIVAFF | TGTGCCAGCAGTGAAAGAAGGGGGATTGTAGCTTTCTTT
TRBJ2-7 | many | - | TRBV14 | CASSQAGTSYEQYF | TGTGCCAGCAGCCAAGCCGGGACATCCTACGAGCAGTACTTC
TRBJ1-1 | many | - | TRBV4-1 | CASSQYDRVGTEAFF | TGCGCCAGCAGCCAGTACGATCGGGTGGGCACTGAAGCTTTCTTT
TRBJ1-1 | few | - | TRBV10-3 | CAISEAGVMNTEAFF | TGTGCCATCAGTGAAGCTGGGGTCATGAACACTGAAGCTTTCTTT
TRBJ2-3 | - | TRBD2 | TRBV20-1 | CSARDLKGLAGVRTDTQYF | TGCAGTGCTAGAGACCTTAAGGGACTAGCGGGAGTACGTACAGATACGCAGTATTTT
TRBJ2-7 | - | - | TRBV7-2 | CASSPEESGNEQYF | TGTGCCAGCAGCCCAGAGGAGTCCGGGAACGAGCAGTACTTC
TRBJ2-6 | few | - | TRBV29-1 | CSVEVRGRAGANVLTF | TGCAGCGTTGAAGTTCGCGGCAGGGCTGGGGCCAACGTCCTGACTTTC
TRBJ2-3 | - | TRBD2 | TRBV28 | CASRLIAGRTSTDTQYF | TGTGCCAGCAGACTTATAGCGGGCCGAACTAGCACAGATACGCAGTATTTT
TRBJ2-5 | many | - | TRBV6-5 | CASSYGRNQETQYF | TGTGCCAGCAGTTACGGGCGGAATCAAGAGACCCAGTACTTC
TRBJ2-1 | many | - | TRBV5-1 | CASSLRTADNEQFF | TGCGCCAGCAGCTTGAGGACAGCAGACAATGAGCAGTTCTTC
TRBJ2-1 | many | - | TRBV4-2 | CASSQGVRSYNEQFF | TGTGCCAGCAGCCAAGGGGTCCGGTCCTACAATGAGCAGTTCTTC
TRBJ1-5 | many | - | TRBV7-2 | CASSLGGHSNQPQHF | TGTGCCAGCAGCTTGGGGGGTCATAGCAATCAGCCCCAGCATTTT
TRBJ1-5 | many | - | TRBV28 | CASSYSRNQPQHF | TGTGCCAGCAGTTACAGTCGCAATCAGCCCCAGCATTTT
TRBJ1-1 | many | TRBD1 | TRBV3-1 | CASSPSRGRTEAFF | TGTGCCAGCAGCCCCTCTAGGGGGCGGACTGAAGCTTTCTTT
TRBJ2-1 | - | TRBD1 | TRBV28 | CASSSIQGQGRYNEQFF | TGTGCCAGCAGTTCTATACAGGGACAGGGGCGTTACAATGAGCAGTTCTTC
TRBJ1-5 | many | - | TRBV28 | CASSLLGQSNQPQHF | TGTGCCAGCAGTTTATTGGGGCAGAGCAATCAGCCCCAGCATTTT
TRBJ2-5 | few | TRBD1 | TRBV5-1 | CASSLLPTGLVSQETQYF | TGCGCCAGCAGCTTGCTACCGACAGGGCTCGTGTCCCAAGAGACCCAGTACTTC
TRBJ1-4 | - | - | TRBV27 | CASSSQRGFNEKLFF | TGTGCCAGCAGTTCCCAACGAGGTTTCAATGAAAAACTGTTTTTT
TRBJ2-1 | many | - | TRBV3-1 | CASSQDRDSYNEQFF | TGTGCCAGCAGCCAAGACAGGGACTCCTACAATGAGCAGTTCTTC
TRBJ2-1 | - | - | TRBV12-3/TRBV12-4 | CASSWGLVDSYNEQFF | TGTGCCAGCAGTTGGGGGCTAGTCGACTCCTACAATGAGCAGTTCTTC
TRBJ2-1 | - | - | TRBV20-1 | CSASFRESLNEQFF | TGCAGTGCTAGTTTTCGGGAGTCTCTCAATGAGCAGTTCTTC
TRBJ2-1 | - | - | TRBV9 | CASSALEGGYLRDNEQFF | TGTGCCAGCAGCGCACTAGAGGGGGGGTATCTAAGGGACAATGAGCAGTTCTTC
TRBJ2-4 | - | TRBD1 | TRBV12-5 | CASGLGLGQGASTAKNIQYF | TGTGCTAGTGGTTTGGGTCTGGGACAGGGGGCGAGTACGGCCAAAAACATTCAGTACTTC
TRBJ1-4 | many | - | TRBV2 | CASSVGVTALFQLFF | TGTGCCAGCAGTGTGGGAGTCACAGCGCTCTTTCAACTGTTTTTT
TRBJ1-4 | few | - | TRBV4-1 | CASSRRDGATNEKLFF | TGCGCCAGCAGCCGCCGGGACGGAGCAACTAATGAAAAACTGTTTTTT
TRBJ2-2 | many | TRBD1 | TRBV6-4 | CASSAVDRGDTGELFF | TGTGCCAGCAGTGCCGTGGACAGGGGCGACACCGGGGAGCTGTTTTTT
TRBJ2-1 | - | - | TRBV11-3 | CASSPLSGSYNEQFF | TGTGCCAGCAGCCCGCTAAGCGGATCCTACAATGAGCAGTTCTTC
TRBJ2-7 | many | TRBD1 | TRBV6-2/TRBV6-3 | CASSDPGQGSYEQYF | TGTGCCAGCAGTGATCCGGGACAGGGTTCCTACGAGCAGTACTTC
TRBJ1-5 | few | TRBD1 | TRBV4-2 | CASSHQTGTGPYSNQPQHF | TGTGCCAGCAGCCACCAAACCGGGACAGGCCCTTATAGCAATCAGCCCCAGCATTTT
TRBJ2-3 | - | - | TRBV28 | CASSLSEGLQVSDTQYF | TGTGCCAGCAGTTTATCTGAGGGACTGCAGGTCTCAGATACGCAGTATTTT
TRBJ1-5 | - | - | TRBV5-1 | CASSPEGGHNQPQHF | TGCGCCAGCAGCCCGGAGGGGGGACACAATCAGCCCCAGCATTTT
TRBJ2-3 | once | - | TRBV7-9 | CASSFGADVDTQYF | TGTGCCAGCAGCTTCGGGGCAGACGTGGATACGCAGTATTTT
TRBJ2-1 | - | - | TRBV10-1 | CASSDAGLNNEQFF | TGCGCCAGCAGTGACGCGGGATTGAACAATGAGCAGTTCTTC
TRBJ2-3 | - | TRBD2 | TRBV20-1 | CSAEPRLLAGVIDTQYF | TGCAGTGCTGAACCTAGGCTTTTGGCGGGAGTTATAGATACGCAGTATTTT
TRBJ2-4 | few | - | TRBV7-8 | CASSLGGSSTKNIQYF | TGTGCCAGCAGCTTAGGAGGGTCATCGACCAAAAACATTCAGTACTTC
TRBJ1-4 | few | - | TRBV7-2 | CASSPLIDLEGEKLFF | TGTGCCAGCAGCCCCCTTATCGACCTGGAGGGAGAAAAACTGTTTTTT
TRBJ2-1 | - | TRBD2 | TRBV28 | CASSWGLWEGRGEQFF | TGTGCCAGCAGTTGGGGCTTGTGGGAGGGCCGGGGTGAGCAGTTCTTC
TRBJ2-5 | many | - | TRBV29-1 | CSVSESPTGFLHF | TGCAGCGTTAGTGAGTCCCCAACGGGGTTTCTACACTTC
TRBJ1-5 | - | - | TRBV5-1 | CASSPSDRVQQPQHF | TGCGCCAGCAGCCCTTCCGACCGGGTCCAACAGCCCCAGCATTTT
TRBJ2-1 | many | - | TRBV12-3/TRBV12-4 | CASSSSLAFEQFF | TGTGCCAGCAGTTCCTCTCTAGCCTTTGAGCAGTTCTTC
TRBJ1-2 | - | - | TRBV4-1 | CASSQGGGNENYGYTF | TGCGCCAGCAGCCAAGGGGGGGGAAACGAGAACTATGGCTACACCTTC
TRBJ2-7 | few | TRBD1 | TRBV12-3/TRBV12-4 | CASSFIEGAQTHF | TGTGCCAGCAGTTTTATTGAGGGGGCGCAGACCCACTTC
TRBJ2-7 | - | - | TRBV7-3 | CASSSHSGSREQYF | TGTGCCAGCAGCTCCCATTCCGGGTCGCGAGAGCAGTACTTC
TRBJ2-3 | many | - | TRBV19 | CASKLTPGGRDTQYF | TGTGCCAGTAAGTTGACGCCCGGTGGACGAGATACGCAGTATTTT
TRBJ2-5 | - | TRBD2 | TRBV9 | CASSVVSSGSFSQETQYF | TGTGCCAGCAGCGTAGTTAGTAGCGGGAGTTTCAGCCAAGAGACCCAGTACTTC
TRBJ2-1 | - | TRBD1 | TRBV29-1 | CSVAGTEINYSSYNEQFF | TGCAGCGTGGCCGGGACAGAGATTAACTATAGCTCCTACAATGAGCAGTTCTTC
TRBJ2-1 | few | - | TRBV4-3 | CASSPGSGINEQFF | TGCGCCAGCAGCCCGGGTTCGGGGATCAATGAGCAGTTCTTC
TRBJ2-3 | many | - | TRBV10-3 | CAISESDPQDPDTQYF | TGTGCCATCAGTGAGTCGGACCCTCAGGATCCAGATACGCAGTATTTT
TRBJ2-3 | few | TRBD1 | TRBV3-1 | CASSTRSNRGRLDTQYF | TGTGCCAGCAGCACCCGGTCAAACAGGGGGCGCTTAGATACGCAGTATTTT
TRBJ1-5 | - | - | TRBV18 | CASSPNLDQPQHF | TGTGCCAGCTCACCAAACTTGGATCAGCCCCAGCATTTT
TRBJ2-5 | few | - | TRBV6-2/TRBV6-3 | CASSYNRQETQYF | TGTGCCAGCAGTTACAACCGCCAAGAGACCCAGTACTTC
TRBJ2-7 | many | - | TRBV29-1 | CSVVTGSNEQYF | TGCAGCGTTGTTACGGGCAGCAACGAGCAGTACTTC
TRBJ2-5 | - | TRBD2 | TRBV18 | CASRTSGEETQYF | TGTGCCAGCCGGACTAGCGGGGAAGAGACCCAGTACTTC
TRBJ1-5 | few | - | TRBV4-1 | CASSQAGIVGQPQHF | TGCGCCAGCAGCCAAGCCGGGATTGTGGGCCAGCCCCAGCATTTT
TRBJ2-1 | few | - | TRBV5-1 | CASSLGGRVDNEQFF | TGCGCCAGCAGCTTGGGGGGTCGGGTCGACAATGAGCAGTTCTTC
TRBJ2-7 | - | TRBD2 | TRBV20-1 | CSAGDPLAGGPGEQYF | TGCAGTGCTGGGGATCCCCTAGCGGGAGGGCCGGGCGAGCAGTACTTC
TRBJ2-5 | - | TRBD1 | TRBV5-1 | CASSTRTGEETQYF | TGCGCCAGCAGCACCCGGACAGGGGAAGAGACCCAGTACTTC
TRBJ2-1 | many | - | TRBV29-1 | CSVAGVFVNEQFF | TGCAGCGTTGCGGGAGTTTTTGTTAATGAGCAGTTCTTC
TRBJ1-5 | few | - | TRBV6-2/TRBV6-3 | CASSYSGGADQPQHF | TGTGCCAGCAGTTACTCGGGGGGGGCGGATCAGCCCCAGCATTTT
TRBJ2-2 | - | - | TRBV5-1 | CASSLVSTPGELFF | TGCGCCAGCAGCTTGGTATCCACACCCGGGGAGCTGTTTTTT